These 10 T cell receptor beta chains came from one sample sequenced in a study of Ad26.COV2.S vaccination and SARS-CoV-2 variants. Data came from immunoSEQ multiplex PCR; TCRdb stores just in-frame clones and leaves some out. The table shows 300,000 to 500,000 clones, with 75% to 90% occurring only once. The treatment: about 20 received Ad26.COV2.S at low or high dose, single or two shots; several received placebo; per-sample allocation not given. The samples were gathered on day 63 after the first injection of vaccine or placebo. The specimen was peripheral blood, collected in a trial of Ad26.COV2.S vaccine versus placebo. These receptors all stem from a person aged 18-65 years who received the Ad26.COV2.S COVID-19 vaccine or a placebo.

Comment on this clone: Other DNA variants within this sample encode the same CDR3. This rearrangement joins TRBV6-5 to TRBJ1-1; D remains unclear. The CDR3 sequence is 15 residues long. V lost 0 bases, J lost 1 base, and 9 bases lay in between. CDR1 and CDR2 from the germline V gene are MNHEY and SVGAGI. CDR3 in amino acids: CASSYSPRQNTEAFF. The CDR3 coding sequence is TGTGCCAGCAGTTACTCACCCCGACAGAACACTGAAGCTTTCTTT.

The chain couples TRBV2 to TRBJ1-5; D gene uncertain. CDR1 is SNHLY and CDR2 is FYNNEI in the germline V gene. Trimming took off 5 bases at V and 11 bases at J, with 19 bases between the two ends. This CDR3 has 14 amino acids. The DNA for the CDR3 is TGTGCCAGCAGTCAAGACGGCCGAGGAGATGCCCAGCATTTT. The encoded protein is CASSQDGRGDAQHF. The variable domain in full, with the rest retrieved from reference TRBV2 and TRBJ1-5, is EPEVTQTPSHQVTQMGQEVILRCVPISNHLYFYWYRQILGQKVEFLVSFYNNEISEKSEIFDDQFSVERPDGSNFTLKIRSTKLEDSAMYFCASSQDGRGDAQHFGDGTRLSIL.

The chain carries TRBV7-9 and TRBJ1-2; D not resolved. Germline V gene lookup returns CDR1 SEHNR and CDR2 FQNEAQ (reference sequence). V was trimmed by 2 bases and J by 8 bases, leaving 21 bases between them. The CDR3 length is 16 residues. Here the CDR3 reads CASSLPTRGNLHGYTF. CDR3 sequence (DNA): TGTGCCAGCAGCTTACCAACGCGAGGTAATCTGCACGGCTACACCTTC.

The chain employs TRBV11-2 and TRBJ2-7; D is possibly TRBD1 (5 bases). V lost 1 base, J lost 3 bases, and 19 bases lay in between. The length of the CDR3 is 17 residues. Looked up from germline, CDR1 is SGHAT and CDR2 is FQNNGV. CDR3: CASSLGTLVIRGYEQYF. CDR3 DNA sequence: TGTGCCAGCAGCTTAGGGACACTTGTCATTAGGGGCTACGAGCAGTACTTC.

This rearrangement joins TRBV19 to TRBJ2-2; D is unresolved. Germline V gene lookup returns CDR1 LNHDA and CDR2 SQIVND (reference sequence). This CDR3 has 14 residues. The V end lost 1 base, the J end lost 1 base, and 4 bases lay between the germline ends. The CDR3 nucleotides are TGTGCCAGTAGTATAGTAGGGAACACCGGGGAGCTGTTTTTT. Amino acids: CASSIVGNTGELFF.

CDR3 loop: CASTASGGAGEQFF. The CDR3 DNA is TGTGCCAGCACCGCTAGCGGGGGGGCCGGTGAGCAGTTCTTC. The chain has TRBV7-2 and TRBJ2-1; 12 nucleotides agree with TRBD2. Germline V lookup: CDR1 SGHTA, CDR2 FQGNSA. The CDR3 is 14 residues long. The trim removed 7 bases at V and 9 bases at J, leaving 7 bases unmatched.

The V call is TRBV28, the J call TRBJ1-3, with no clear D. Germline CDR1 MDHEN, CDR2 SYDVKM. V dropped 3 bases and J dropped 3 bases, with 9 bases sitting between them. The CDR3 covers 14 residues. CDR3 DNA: TGTGCCAGCAGTTTCCCTTCGTATGGAAACACCATATATTTT. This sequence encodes CASSFPSYGNTIYF. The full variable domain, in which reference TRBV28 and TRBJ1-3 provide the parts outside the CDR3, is DVKVTQSSRYLVKRTGEKVFLECVQDMDHENMFWYRQDPGLGLRLIYFSYDVKMKEKGDIPEGYSVSREKKERFSLILESASTNQTSMYLCASSFPSYGNTIYFGEGSWLTVV.

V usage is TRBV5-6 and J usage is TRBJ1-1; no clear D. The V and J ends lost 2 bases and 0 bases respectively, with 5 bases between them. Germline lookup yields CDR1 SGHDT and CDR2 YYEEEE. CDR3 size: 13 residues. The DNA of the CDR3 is TGTGCCAGCAGCTTACTTATGAACACTGAAGCTTTCTTT. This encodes CASSLLMNTEAFF.

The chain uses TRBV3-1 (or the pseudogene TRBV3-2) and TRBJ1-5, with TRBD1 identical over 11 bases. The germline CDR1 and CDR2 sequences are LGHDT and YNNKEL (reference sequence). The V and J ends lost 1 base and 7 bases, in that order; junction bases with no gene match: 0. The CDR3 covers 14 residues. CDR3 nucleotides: TGTGCCAGCAGCCAAGGGACAGGGGGCCAGCCCCAGCATTTT. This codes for CASSQGTGGQPQHF.

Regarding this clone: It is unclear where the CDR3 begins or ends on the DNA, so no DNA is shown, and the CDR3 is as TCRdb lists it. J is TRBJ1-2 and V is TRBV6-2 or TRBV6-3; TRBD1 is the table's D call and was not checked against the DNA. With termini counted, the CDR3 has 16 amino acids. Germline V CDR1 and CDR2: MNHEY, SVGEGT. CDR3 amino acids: CASSSSDSPPLYGYTF.